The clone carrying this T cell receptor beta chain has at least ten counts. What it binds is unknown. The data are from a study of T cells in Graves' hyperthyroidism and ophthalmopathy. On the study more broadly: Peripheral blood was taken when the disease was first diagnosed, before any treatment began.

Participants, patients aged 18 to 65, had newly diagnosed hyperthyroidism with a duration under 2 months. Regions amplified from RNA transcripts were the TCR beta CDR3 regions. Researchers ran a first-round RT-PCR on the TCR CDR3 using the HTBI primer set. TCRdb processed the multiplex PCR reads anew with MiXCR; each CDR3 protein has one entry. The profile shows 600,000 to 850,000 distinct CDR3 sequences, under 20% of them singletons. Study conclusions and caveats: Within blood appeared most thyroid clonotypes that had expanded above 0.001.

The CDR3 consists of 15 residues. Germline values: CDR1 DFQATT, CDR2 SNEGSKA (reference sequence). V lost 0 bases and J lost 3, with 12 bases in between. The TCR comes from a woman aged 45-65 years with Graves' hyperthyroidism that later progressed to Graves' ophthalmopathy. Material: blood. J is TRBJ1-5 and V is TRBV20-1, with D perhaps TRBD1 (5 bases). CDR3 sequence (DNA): TGCAGTGCTAGAGATCGGGGCAGGGTCAATCAGCCCCAGCATTTT. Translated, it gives CSARDRGRVNQPQHF.